Listed below are T cell receptor beta chains from one sample, sequenced in a study of blood T cells in healthy people across ages. A single record per CDR3 protein comes from TCRdb applying MiXCR to the 5' RACE reads. Seen here are 1.5 million to 2 million distinct CDR3 sequences, over 25% observed once, and the top ten hold 7% to 9%. The sequencing sample was made of blood. These receptors were obtained from a woman aged 30 to 39 in good health. The CDR3 runs from the conserved cysteine through the conserved F or W. Each record gives: J gene, clone size, V gene, D gene, CDR3 protein, CDR3 DNA. The D gene is left open where the match is weak. Only some rows state a clone size, as once, few, many or a class for expanded clones.

j_gene: TRBJ1-2
abundance: many
v_gene: TRBV9
d_gene: TRBD1
CDR3aa: CASSPKDRVNYGYTF
CDR3nt: TGTGCCAGCAGCCCGAAGGACAGGGTTAACTATGGCTACACCTTC

j_gene: TRBJ1-2
abundance: few
v_gene: TRBV9
d_gene: -
CDR3aa: CASSERGAGDGYTF
CDR3nt: TGTGCCAGCAGCGAGAGGGGGGCAGGGGACGGCTACACCTTC

j_gene: TRBJ2-5
abundance: few
v_gene: TRBV4-1
d_gene: TRBD2
CDR3aa: CASSQDGTGGTQYF
CDR3nt: TGCGCCAGCAGCCAAGATGGGACGGGGGGGACCCAGTACTTC

j_gene: TRBJ2-3
abundance: few
v_gene: TRBV6-1
d_gene: -
CDR3aa: CASSPGENRVYDTQYF
CDR3nt: TGTGCCAGCAGTCCCGGAGAGAACAGGGTGTACGATACGCAGTATTTT

j_gene: TRBJ2-1
abundance: -
v_gene: TRBV11-3
d_gene: TRBD1
CDR3aa: CASSYGQGSDEQFF
CDR3nt: TGTGCCAGCAGCTATGGACAGGGTTCGGATGAGCAGTTCTTC

j_gene: TRBJ2-1
abundance: -
v_gene: TRBV24-1
d_gene: TRBD2
CDR3aa: CATSDPALTSGSYNEQFF
CDR3nt: TGTGCCACCAGTGACCCCGCCCTGACTAGCGGGTCCTACAATGAGCAGTTCTTC

j_gene: TRBJ1-2
abundance: few
v_gene: TRBV5-1
d_gene: TRBD1
CDR3aa: CASSFQSGQEDGYTF
CDR3nt: TGCGCCAGCAGCTTCCAGAGTGGACAGGAGGATGGCTACACCTTC

j_gene: TRBJ2-7
abundance: many
v_gene: TRBV6-5
d_gene: TRBD2
CDR3aa: CASSYSTVSSGELYEQYF
CDR3nt: TGTGCCAGCAGTTACTCGACGGTATCTAGCGGGGAACTCTACGAGCAGTACTTC

j_gene: TRBJ2-3
abundance: few
v_gene: TRBV30
d_gene: -
CDR3aa: CAWRTVREVTDTQYF
CDR3nt: TGTGCCTGGAGGACAGTTCGGGAAGTCACAGATACGCAGTATTTT

j_gene: TRBJ1-2
abundance: -
v_gene: TRBV11-2
d_gene: -
CDR3aa: CASSVRIPVNYGYTF
CDR3nt: TGTGCCAGCAGCGTCCGGATCCCCGTTAACTATGGCTACACCTTC

j_gene: TRBJ2-7
abundance: few
v_gene: TRBV3-1
d_gene: TRBD1
CDR3aa: CASTSGQGWDEQYF
CDR3nt: TGTGCCAGCACCTCGGGACAGGGCTGGGACGAGCAGTACTTC